The 9 T cell receptor beta chains in this list originate from one sample, sequenced in a study of regulatory dendritic cells for organ transplantation. Antigen specificity for these receptors is unknown. CFSE-labeled sorted T cells met regulatory or mature dendritic cells for 5 days. Measured with immunoSEQ multiplex PCR; TCRdb has only the in-frame clones, and not every one. The table has about 3,700 clones, roughly three fifths seen once. The sample comprised memory CD8+ T cells from blood cultured with dendritic cells. The subset here: CD45RO+ memory T cells. These TCRs come from a human donor in good health.

This chain links TRBV6-1 with TRBJ2-1; 13 bases are shared with TRBD2. This CDR3 comprises 15 residues. The V gene's germline CDR1 is MNHNS and CDR2 SASEGT. V lost 5 bases and J lost 8; bases outside the gene matches: 6. CDR3 loop: CASSLLAGGPHEQFF. As DNA, the CDR3 is TGTGCCAGCAGTCTACTAGCGGGGGGGCCCCATGAGCAGTTCTTC.

J is TRBJ1-2 and V is TRBV6-5; a possible D gene is TRBD1 (5 bases). CDR3 length: 14 residues. Trimming shortened V by 2 bases and J by 3 bases, and 10 bases separated the two germline ends. Germline assignment: CDR1 MNHEY and CDR2 SVGAGI. The chain's CDR3 is CASSYLGGDYGYTF. The CDR3 DNA reads as TGTGCCAGCAGTTACCTCGGGGGGGACTATGGCTACACCTTC.

The CDR3 region is CASSSNGQDMNTEAFF. The DNA of the CDR3 is TGTGCCAGCAGCTCCAACGGGCAGGACATGAACACTGAAGCTTTCTTT. The rearrangement links TRBV7-2 to TRBJ1-1; weak D call: TRBD1 (5 bases). V gave up 4 bases and J gave up 0 bases, with 15 bases separating them. Germline loops: CDR1 SGHTA, CDR2 FQGNSA. CDR3 length equals 16 residues.

The V and J genes are TRBV11-3 and TRBJ1-1; 8 bases align to TRBD1. J lost 1 base, V lost 4 bases, and 2 bases had no gene match. Germline CDR1 reads SGHNT; CDR2 reads YENEEA. The CDR3 extends over 14 amino acids. CDR3 nucleotides: TGTGCCAGCAGCTCCGGACAGGGGAACACTGAAGCTTTCTTT. This codes for CASSSGQGNTEAFF. The variable domain in full, with the rest retrieved from reference TRBV11-3 and TRBJ1-1, is EAGVVQSPRYKIIEKKQPVAFWCNPISGHNTLYWYLQNLGQGPELLIRYENEEAVDDSQLPKDRFSAERLKGVDSTLKIQPAELGDSAVYLCASSSGQGNTEAFFGQGTRLTVV.

This clone was recorded a few times. This chain uses TRBV2 with TRBJ2-7; 9 bases map to TRBD1. The germline gives CDR1 SNHLY, CDR2 FYNNEI. CDR3 length: 15 residues. The junction had 9 bases not matched to a gene; V was cut back by 8 bases and J by 1 base. The CDR3 loop is CASRGTGPESYEQYF. CDR3 DNA sequence: TGTGCCAGCCGTGGGACAGGGCCGGAGTCCTACGAGCAGTACTTC.

This CDR3 is CASSGDREAGELFF. For the CDR3, the DNA is TGTGCCAGCAGTGGAGACAGGGAGGCCGGGGAGCTGTTTTTT. The rearrangement links TRBV6-4 to TRBJ2-2; the D gene is possibly TRBD1 (7 bases). The ends were cut back, 4 bases at V and 6 bases at J, with 12 bases in the middle. The CDR3 covers 14 residues. CDR1 and CDR2 (germline): MRHNA, SNTAGT.

CDR3 sequence reads: CASSLDLRGGAADTQYF. The CDR3 DNA reads as TGCGCCAGCAGCTTGGATCTTCGCGGGGGGGCCGCAGATACGCAGTATTTT. The genes are TRBV5-1 and TRBJ2-3; 9 nucleotides align to TRBD2. CDR1 SGHRS and CDR2 YFSETQ come from the germline V gene. The CDR3 spans 17 residues. With 0 bases clipped from V and 4 bases from J, the junction kept 9 bases outside the gene matches.

This clone is a singleton in its sample. This rearrangement joins TRBV11-3 to TRBJ2-7; D is uncertain. Trimming left V 5 bases short and J 5 bases short, with 13 bases between. Germline V gene data show CDR1 as SGHNT and CDR2 as YENEEA. The CDR3 is 13 amino acids. In DNA form, the CDR3 reads TGTGCCAGCAGCCCCCCACTCGTCGACGAGCAGTACTTC. Translating gives CASSPPLVDEQYF.

As regards this clone: It is likely a read error: a sequence one base away is far more abundant. This rearrangement joins TRBV4-1 to TRBJ2-1; 10 positions agree with TRBD2. With V trimmed by 2 bases and J by 7 bases, 5 bases remained unmatched. The length of the CDR3 is 15 residues. Germline V gives CDR1 MGHRA, CDR2 YSYEKL. The CDR3 loop is CASSQLAGAGNEQFF. The CDR3 DNA is TGCGCCAGCAGCCAACTAGCGGGGGCCGGGAATGAGCAGTTCTTC.